The subject of this entry is one T cell receptor beta chain. Clones were sequenced by immunoSEQ multiplex PCR, and TCRdb holds only the in-frame ones, with some missing. The sample holds 85,000 to 100,000 clones, approximately 93% seen once. This entry is derived from a study of Tregs in tolerant kidney transplant recipients. CDR3 length: 14 amino acids. The ends were cut back, 5 bases at V and 5 bases at J, with 13 bases in the middle. Germline values: CDR1 SEHNR, CDR2 FQNEAQ (reference sequence). The chain links TRBV7-9 to TRBJ1-5; D is ambiguous. The receptor was isolated from a human donor who received a combined kidney and bone marrow transplant. The starting material was CD4+ T cells from blood, obtained before the transplant. The CDR3 sequence: CASSPAGSDQPQHF. The CDR3 DNA is TGTGCCAGCAGCCCAGCGGGGAGCGATCAGCCCCAGCATTTT.